Sequencing of this T cell receptor beta chain was carried out in a study of blood T cell repertoires in COVID-19. Measured with immunoSEQ multiplex PCR; TCRdb has only the in-frame clones, and not every one. Of about 180,000 clones detected, 80% to 85% appear once; the ten largest clones hold around 11%. The sequence came from a woman aged 80 or over with COVID-19, enrolled during active disease. The sample taken for sequencing was peripheral blood.

The CDR3 nucleotides read TGTGCCAGTAGTATAGTTGGTAGCGGGGTAAGAGAGACCCAGTACTTC. This sequence encodes CASSIVGSGVRETQYF. The chain couples TRBV19 to TRBJ2-5; the match to TRBD2 covers 8 bases. This CDR3 has 16 amino acids. CDR1 is LNHDA, CDR2 SQIVND, per germline (reference sequence). V was pared by 1 base and J by 4 bases, with 8 bases of the junction left unmatched.